The 31 T cell receptor beta chains listed next were all sequenced from one sample in a study of neurological immune-mediated disorders. TCRdb called the 5' RACE reads again in MiXCR, with one record for every CDR3 protein. Among tens of thousands of distinct CDR3 sequences, 10% to 13% were seen once, and the ten largest hold about 1.7%. The sample was PBMCs. These receptors were taken from a middle-aged man in good health.

This clonotype was recorded many times. This chain's CDR3 is CSVEETPNSYEQYF. Here the CDR3 DNA reads TGCAGCGTGGAGGAGACTCCGAACTCCTACGAGCAGTACTTC. V is TRBV29-1 and J is TRBJ2-7, with a tentative D call TRBD2 (5 bases). Germline CDR1 is SQVTM and CDR2 is ANQGSEA. This CDR3 has 14 residues. V was pared by 6 bases and J by 0 bases, with 15 bases between.

The J gene is TRBJ2-1, the V gene TRBV28, with D perhaps matching TRBD1 (5 bases). Germline V gene lookup returns CDR1 MDHEN and CDR2 SYDVKM. V was cut by 3 bases and J by 1 base, with 10 bases left in between. CDR3 length: 15 amino acids. CDR3 sequence (DNA): TGTGCCAGCAGTTTGCGGCAGGGATCCTACAATGAGCAGTTCTTC. The encoded protein is CASSLRQGSYNEQFF.

This clonotype has a handful of counts. This chain links TRBV7-3 with TRBJ2-7, with unresolved D. The CDR3 runs 13 residues. Trimming stripped 0 bases from V and 3 bases from J, with 6 bases between. The germline CDR1 and CDR2 sequences are SGHTA and FQGTGA. CDR3 in amino acids: CASSLTPGYEQYF. DNA of the CDR3: TGTGCCAGCAGCTTAACGCCAGGCTACGAGCAGTACTTC.

This clonotype was recorded many times. V usage is TRBV5-1 and J usage is TRBJ2-3; D is possibly TRBD2 (7 bases). This CDR3 region has 22 residues. V dropped 3 bases and J dropped 2 bases, with 34 bases sitting between them. CDR1 SGHRS and CDR2 YFSETQ come from the germline V gene. CDR3 amino acids: CASSSPLGPTGGRHESTDTQYF. CDR3 DNA: TGCGCCAGCAGCTCCCCCCTTGGGCCTACGGGGGGCCGCCACGAGTCCACAGATACGCAGTATTTT.

This clonotype has a count of ten or more. The chain recombines TRBV18 with TRBJ1-4; D not resolved. The germline V and J ends were trimmed by 0 bases and 5 bases, with 10 bases remaining between them. The length of the CDR3 is 15 residues. Germline V gene data show CDR1 as KGHSH and CDR2 as LQKENI. DNA of the CDR3: TGTGCCAGCTCACCACCGGGAAGACTCAATGAAAAACTGTTTTTT. It specifies CASSPPGRLNEKLFF.

This clonotype was detected ten times or more. V is TRBV7-2 and J is TRBJ2-4; possible D gene TRBD1, 6 bases. V was trimmed by 5 bases and J by 0 bases, leaving 14 bases between them. The germline CDR1 and CDR2 sequences are SGHTA and FQGNSA. CDR3 length equals 16 residues. CDR3 coding DNA: TGTGCCAGCAGCACGCTGACAGGAAAAGCCAAAAACATTCAGTACTTC. This translates into CASSTLTGKAKNIQYF.

This clonotype appeared many times. J is TRBJ2-1 and V is TRBV20-1; TRBD2 agrees at 12 bases. This CDR3 has 14 amino acids. With 6 bases clipped from V and 8 bases from J, the junction kept 8 bases outside the gene matches. Germline V gene lookup returns CDR1 DFQATT and CDR2 SNEGSKA (reference sequence). The CDR3 DNA reads as TGCAGTGCAACTAGCGGGAGGTCCGGCGATGAGCAGTTCTTC. This gives the protein CSATSGRSGDEQFF.

This clonotype was picked up many times. V and J are TRBV28 and TRBJ2-7, with 16 nucleotides matching TRBD2. Trimming at V came to 7 bases and at J to 7 bases, leaving 4 bases not matched to a gene. The CDR3 length is 14 residues. Germline V gene sequence: CDR1 MDHEN, CDR2 SYDVKM. CDR3 DNA sequence: TGTGCCAGCACCCAGGGACTAGCGGGAGGGGAGCAGTACTTC. Translation gives CASTQGLAGGEQYF.

This clonotype was counted many times. The chain links TRBV24-1 to TRBJ2-2, with D tentatively TRBD2 (6 bases). Germline CDR1 reads KGHDR; CDR2 reads SFDVKD. V shed 4 bases and J shed 8 bases, with 16 bases lying between them. The length of the CDR3 is 15 residues. CDR3 amino acids: CATSEGGVTTGELFF. CDR3 sequence (DNA): TGTGCCACCAGTGAGGGGGGAGTTACCACAGGGGAGCTGTTTTTT.

This clonotype occurred many times. The chain joins TRBV12-3 or TRBV12-4 to TRBJ2-6, with TRBD1 matching 10 bases. CDR3 length equals 16 residues. Unmatched junction bases numbered 6, after V lost 8 bases and J lost 2 bases. DNA of the CDR3: TGTGCCAGCGCTCCCGGGACAGGGGCTGGGGCCAACGTCCTGACTTTC. As protein: CASAPGTGAGANVLTF.

This clonotype was counted many times. The chain has TRBV7-2 and TRBJ2-7; D might be TRBD1 or TRBD2, each matching 5 bases. Trimming left V 3 bases short and J 0 bases short, with 12 bases between. The CDR3 length is 15 residues. The germline V gene has CDR1 SGHTA and CDR2 FQGNSA. DNA of the CDR3: TGTGCCAGCAGCTTCCGGGGCTTGAGCTCCTACGAGCAGTACTTC. Amino acids: CASSFRGLSSYEQYF. Variable domain in full (rest from reference TRBV7-2 and TRBJ2-7): GAGVSQSPSNKVTEKGKDVELRCDPISGHTALYWYRQSLGQGLEFLIYFQGNSAPDKSGLPSDRFSAERTGGSVSTLTIQRTQQEDSAVYLCASSFRGLSSYEQYFGPGTRLTVT.

The rearrangement uses TRBV19 and TRBJ2-7; D is perhaps TRBD2 (6 bases). CDR3 length: 16 residues. V was trimmed by 4 bases and J by 3 bases, leaving 19 bases between them. Looked up from germline, CDR1 is LNHDA and CDR2 is SQIVND (reference sequence). CDR3 in DNA: TGTGCCAGTAGTAGAGGTTGGGGACTTCTCGGCTACGAGCAGTACTTC. Its protein product is CASSRGWGLLGYEQYF.

This clonotype was seen ten or more times. This chain connects TRBV6-5 to TRBJ2-1; D assignment may be TRBD1 or TRBD2 (6 bases each). V was trimmed by 6 bases and J by 4 bases, leaving 16 bases between them. CDR1 MNHEY and CDR2 SVGAGI come from the germline V gene. The CDR3 covers 15 residues. The CDR3 nucleotides are TGTGCCAGCAGCCCAAGGCGGAGGGGGTACAATGAGCAGTTCTTC. It yields the protein CASSPRRRGYNEQFF.

The genes are TRBV6-1 and TRBJ2-3, with D maybe TRBD2 (5 bases). This CDR3 has 17 amino acids. V lost 1 base and J lost 6, with 20 bases in between. The germline V gene encodes CDR1 MNHNS and CDR2 SASEGT. The CDR3 DNA sequence: TGTGCCAGCAGTGAAGGGTCGGACTCTGAGGGCGGGGATACGCAGTATTTT. It codes for CASSEGSDSEGGDTQYF.

This clonotype appeared many times. The V and J genes are TRBV28 and TRBJ2-7, with a tentative D call TRBD2 (6 bases). In germline, CDR1 is MDHEN, CDR2 SYDVKM. Trimming took off 8 bases at V and 2 bases at J, with 22 bases between the two ends. The CDR3 has 16 residues. CDR3 DNA: TGTGCCAGCGGAGGGGCGCATAGAACCTTTACCTACGAGCAGTACTTC. The encoded protein is CASGGAHRTFTYEQYF.

There are many counts of this clonotype. The chain employs TRBV12-3 or TRBV12-4 and TRBJ2-1, with TRBD1 matching 7 bases. CDR3 length: 13 amino acids. The junction had 5 bases not matched to a gene; V was cut back by 6 bases and J by 6 bases. This CDR3 is CASSRSGGNEQFF. The CDR3 DNA reads TGTGCCAGCAGCCGGTCAGGGGGCAATGAGCAGTTCTTC.

The chain uses TRBV6-5 and TRBJ1-1; D gene ambiguous. V gave up 0 bases and J gave up 4 bases, with 12 bases separating them. Germline V CDR1 and CDR2: MNHEY, SVGAGI. CDR3 size: 15 residues. The CDR3 coding sequence is TGTGCCAGCAGTTACTCTGGGCCGTCGACCACTGAAGCTTTCTTT. This codes for CASSYSGPSTTEAFF.

This clonotype was counted ten times or more. The chain joins TRBV5-1 to TRBJ2-7; D is ambiguous. The CDR3 loop spans 13 amino acids. Deletions cut 0 bases from V and 1 base from J, with 5 bases between. Germline V lookup: CDR1 SGHRS, CDR2 YFSETQ. CDR3 coding DNA: TGCGCCAGCAGCTTGGGTGAGTCCTACGAGCAGTACTTC. Its protein is CASSLGESYEQYF.

With respect to this clonotype: This may be a read error, as it is one base from a much larger clone. J is TRBJ2-7 and V is TRBV10-3; a possible D gene is TRBD1 (5 bases). The V end lost 10 bases, the J end lost 5 bases, and 18 bases lay between the germline ends. From germline, CDR1 is ENHRY and CDR2 SYGVKD. This CDR3 spans 13 amino acids. CDR3 sequence reads: CATRSGIGDEQYF. The CDR3 DNA reads as TGTGCCACCCGCTCAGGGATAGGCGACGAGCAGTACTTC.

This clonotype was seen ten or more times. The J gene is TRBJ2-3, the V gene TRBV7-3; TRBD2 matches at 10 bases. This CDR3 has 16 amino acids. Germline assignment: CDR1 SGHTA and CDR2 FQGTGA. The J segment lost 2 bases and the V segment lost 8 bases, leaving 10 bases of the junction unmatched. CDR3 in DNA: TGTGCCAGCTCCTCAGCGGGGGGGCTGGACACAGATACGCAGTATTTT. Translation gives CASSSAGGLDTDTQYF.

With respect to this clonotype: Compared with germline, one end of the junction differs, possibly owing to a read error. The CDR3 nucleotides read TGTGTCAGCAACCCCGGGAGGGAGTCACCCCTCCACTTT. Amino acids: CVSNPGRESPLHF. The chain has TRBV7-9 and TRBJ1-6; D unclear. Per the germline V gene, CDR1 is SEHNR and CDR2 is FQNEAQ (reference sequence). The CDR3 has 13 amino acids.

This clonotype was seen many times. The gene calls are TRBV7-3 and TRBJ2-1; TRBD2 agrees at 7 bases. This CDR3 is built from 16 residues. V shed 3 bases and J 5 bases; nucleotides not matched to a gene: 10. CDR1 and CDR2 (germline): SGHTA, FQGTGA. The CDR3 coding sequence is TGTGCCAGCAGCTTTCTAGAGCTGGGGAGGGACAATGAGCAGTTCTTC. Encoded protein: CASSFLELGRDNEQFF.

This clonotype was seen ten or more times. The chain has TRBV2 and TRBJ1-1; 8 bases fit TRBD1. Trimming took 6 bases from V and 6 from J; bases not matched to a gene: 18. The germline CDR1 and CDR2 sequences are SNHLY and FYNNEI. The CDR3 totals 17 residues. As DNA, the CDR3 is TGTGCCAGCAGGGACGTTAAGAGAGACAGGGGATTCGCTGAAGCTTTCTTT. Translation: CASRDVKRDRGFAEAFF.

This clonotype was seen ten or more times. The V gene is TRBV12-3 or TRBV12-4, the J gene TRBJ2-3; no clear D gene. The CDR3 sequence is 15 residues long. V lost 2 bases to trimming and J lost 2 bases, with 11 bases between them. Written as DNA, the CDR3 is TGTGCCAGCAGTTTAACCCCCGCTAACACAGATACGCAGTATTTT. Protein product: CASSLTPANTDTQYF.

This clonotype came up many times. The J gene is TRBJ2-1, the V gene TRBV24-1; TRBD2 is a possible D gene (6 bases). CDR1 KGHDR and CDR2 SFDVKD come from the germline V gene. This CDR3 region has 15 residues. The V end lost 3 bases, the J end lost 7 bases, and 15 bases lay between the germline ends. CDR3 loop: CATSDRAGPSNEQFF. The CDR3 DNA reads as TGTGCCACCAGTGATAGGGCGGGACCATCGAATGAGCAGTTCTTC.

As concerns this clonotype: One base away lies a much larger clone, so this may be a sequencing read error. The chain is built from TRBV7-9 and TRBJ2-5; possibly TRBD2 for D (6 bases). The CDR3 loop spans 16 amino acids. Trimming cost V 4 bases and J 5 bases, with 20 bases left between them. CDR1 is SEHNR and CDR2 is FQNEAQ in the germline V gene (reference sequence). The CDR3 here is CASSSVGGAYDETQYF. CDR3 nucleotide sequence: TGTGCCAGCAGCTCCGTGGGGGGAGCGTACGATGAGACCCAGTACTTC. The full variable domain, with the rest looked up from reference TRBV7-9 and TRBJ2-5, is DTGVSQNPRHKITKRGQNVTFRCDPISEHNRLYWYRQTLGQGPEFLTYFQNEAQLEKSRLLSDRFSAERPKGSFSTLEIQRTEQGDSAMYLCASSSVGGAYDETQYFGPGTRLLVL.

This clonotype was detected ten times or more. V and J are TRBV19 and TRBJ1-5, with D hard to call. Germline V CDR1 and CDR2: LNHDA, SQIVND (reference sequence). Trimming removed 5 bases at V and 0 bases at J, with 14 bases between. This CDR3 has 16 amino acids. CDR3 residues: CASSSREPNSNQPQHF. The CDR3 DNA is TGTGCCAGTAGTTCAAGGGAACCCAATAGCAATCAGCCCCAGCATTTT.

Ten or more counts support this clonotype. The chain carries TRBV20-1 and TRBJ2-5; the match to TRBD2 covers 9 bases. The CDR3 length is 15 residues. Germline values: CDR1 DFQATT, CDR2 SNEGSKA (reference sequence). With V trimmed by 5 bases and J by 5 bases, 12 bases remained unmatched. The CDR3 is CSAARPAGGRETQYF. In DNA form, the CDR3 reads TGCAGTGCTGCCCGACCCGCGGGAGGGAGGGAGACCCAGTACTTC.

Comments on this clonotype: A much larger clone lies one base from this, so it may be a read error. The final CDR3 position lacks the conserved phenylalanine or tryptophan, pointing to a likely read error. This sequence joins TRBV12-3 or TRBV12-4 and TRBJ2-5; D perhaps matches TRBD2 (5 bases). V was shortened by 1 base and J by 1 base, with 7 bases between the two germline ends. The CDR3 runs 14 residues. The CDR3 protein is CASSLGAGQETQYL. The CDR3 DNA reads as TGTGCCAGCAGTTTAGGGGCGGGCCAAGAGACCCAGTACTTA.

This clonotype appeared many times. The rearrangement joins TRBV7-9 to TRBJ2-2; the D is unclear. Germline assignment: CDR1 SEHNR and CDR2 FQNEAQ (reference sequence). The germline V and J ends were trimmed by 3 bases and 1 base, with 9 bases remaining between them. This CDR3 is built from 15 residues. The CDR3 is CASSFGILNTGELFF. The CDR3 region has the DNA TGTGCCAGCAGCTTCGGTATTCTGAACACCGGGGAGCTGTTTTTT.

This clonotype was recorded many times. The V call is TRBV10-1, the J call TRBJ2-3, with a weak D call TRBD1 (6 bases). The CDR3 loop spans 14 amino acids. Germline V lookup: CDR1 WNHNN, CDR2 SYGVQD (reference sequence). Trimming took 8 bases from V and 3 from J, leaving 15 bases between them. As DNA, the CDR3 is TGCGCCAGCCGTTGGGGACAAGCAACAGATACGCAGTATTTT. Protein sequence: CASRWGQATDTQYF.